Presented here are 14 T cell receptor beta chains from one specimen sequenced in a study of T cells after yellow fever vaccination. TCRdb re-analysed the 5' RACE reads in MiXCR, keeping a single row per CDR3 protein. In the table there are more than 350,000 distinct CDR3 sequences, around a tenth of which are singletons. The sample was PBMCs, taken on the day of the first yellow fever vaccination. Every receptor here comes from a man between 18 and 29 years old who received the YFV17D yellow fever vaccine.

This chain's CDR3 is CASSQDIADTDTQYF. CDR3 DNA sequence: TGCGCCAGCAGCCAAGATATCGCGGATACAGATACGCAGTATTTT. The chain is built from TRBV4-3 and TRBJ2-3; D is undetermined. The CDR3 sequence is 15 residues long. CDR1 is LGHNA, CDR2 YSLEER, per germline. V lost 0 bases and J lost 3, with 10 bases in between.

Only a few counts were recorded for this clonotype. This CDR3 reads CASSLENYNEQFF. The CDR3 DNA sequence: TGCGCCAGCAGCTTGGAAAATTACAATGAGCAGTTCTTC. V is TRBV5-1 and J is TRBJ2-1; no definite D call. The CDR3 has 13 residues. The V and J ends lost 0 bases and 4 bases respectively, with 5 bases between them. Germline assignment: CDR1 SGHRS and CDR2 YFSETQ.

The V gene is TRBV7-8, the J gene TRBJ2-3, with a possible D match to TRBD1 (5 bases). The CDR3 is 17 amino acids. CDR1 is SGHVS and CDR2 is FQNEAQ in the germline V gene. V was trimmed by 1 base and J by 0 bases, leaving 14 bases between them. CDR3 coding DNA: TGTGCCAGCAGCTTAGGCCGTGCAGGGATGAGCACAGATACGCAGTATTTT. Protein: CASSLGRAGMSTDTQYF.

In this sample, this clonotype turned up many times. The chain uses TRBV29-1 and TRBJ2-2; no clear D gene. The germline V and J ends were trimmed by 4 bases and 4 bases, with 13 bases remaining between them. Looked up from germline, CDR1 is SQVTM and CDR2 is ANQGSEA. The CDR3 is made up of 14 amino acids. CDR3 sequence reads: CSVVERRSTGELFF. The DNA for the CDR3 is TGCAGCGTTGTGGAGCGCCGGAGCACCGGGGAGCTGTTTTTT.

The chain combines TRBV7-9 with TRBJ1-1; 8 nucleotides align to TRBD1. V was clipped by 4 bases and J by 4 bases; unmatched bases: 5. The CDR3 runs 14 residues. Germline V gene lookup returns CDR1 SEHNR and CDR2 FQNEAQ (reference sequence). The CDR3 is CASSSRQGSTEAFF. CDR3 DNA sequence: TGTGCCAGCAGCTCCCGACAGGGGAGCACTGAAGCTTTCTTT.

The chain uses TRBV29-1 and TRBJ2-3; D is unclear. This CDR3 has 11 residues. Germline CDR1 SQVTM, CDR2 ANQGSEA. Trimming pared 1 base from V and 2 bases from J, leaving 1 base between. CDR3 region: CSVEATDTQYF. The CDR3 DNA reads as TGCAGCGTTGAAGCCACAGATACGCAGTATTTT.

This clonotype was seen more than once but under ten times. The rearrangement uses TRBV5-1 and TRBJ2-3; D not certain. The CDR3 totals 13 residues. V lost 0 bases and J lost 4, with 6 bases in between. CDR1 is SGHRS and CDR2 is YFSETQ in the germline V gene. The CDR3 sequence is CASSLESSDTQYF. The CDR3 coding sequence is TGCGCCAGCAGCTTGGAATCCTCAGATACGCAGTATTTT. Using reference TRBV5-1 and TRBJ2-3 for the parts outside the CDR3, the full variable domain is KAGVTQTPRYLIKTRGQQVTLSCSPISGHRSVSWYQQTPGQGLQFLFEYFSETQRNKGNFPGRFSGRQFSNSRSEMNVSTLELGDSALYLCASSLESSDTQYFGPGTRLTVL.

This clonotype showed up just a few times. The chain combines TRBV19 with TRBJ2-3; no definite D call. Germline V gene lookup returns CDR1 LNHDA and CDR2 SQIVND (reference sequence). This CDR3 region has 14 residues. Trimming shortened V by 0 bases and J by 3 bases, and 7 bases separated the two germline ends. In DNA form, the CDR3 reads TGTGCCAGTAGTATAGAGGACCAAACAGATACGCAGTATTTT. Its translation is CASSIEDQTDTQYF. Complete variable domain (other parts from reference TRBV19 and TRBJ2-3): DGGITQSPKYLFRKEGQNVTLSCEQNLNHDAMYWYRQDPGQGLRLIYYSQIVNDFQKGDIAEGYSVSREKKESFPLTVTSAQKNPTAFYLCASSIEDQTDTQYFGPGTRLTVL.

This clonotype was seen a few times. The chain uses TRBV7-8 and TRBJ2-2, with TRBD2 matching over 13 bases. The junction had 7 bases not matched to a gene; V was cut back by 5 bases and J by 1 base. CDR1 is SGHVS, CDR2 FQNEAQ, per germline. The CDR3 contains 18 residues. The CDR3 nucleotides are TGTGCCAGCAGCCTAAGGACTAGCGGGGGAAGGAACACCGGGGAGCTGTTTTTT. It codes for CASSLRTSGGRNTGELFF.

The genes are TRBV5-6 and TRBJ1-1; D is uncertain. CDR1 and CDR2 (germline): SGHDT, YYEEEE. V was shortened by 4 bases and J by 9 bases, with 10 bases between the two germline ends. This CDR3 region has 11 residues. The CDR3 here is CASSGETKAFF. The CDR3 region has the DNA TGTGCCAGCAGCGGCGAGACAAAAGCTTTCTTT.

This chain connects TRBV11-2 to TRBJ2-7, with 10 bases lining up with TRBD2. There are 18 residues in the CDR3. Germline CDR1 and CDR2: SGHAT and FQNNGV. V trimming: 2 bases; J trimming: 2 bases; junction bases outside the gene matches: 12. As DNA, the CDR3 is TGTGCCAGCAGCTTACCCCATCTGAGGAGCGGGGGGGCCTACGAGCAGTACGTC. Amino acids: CASSLPHLRSGGAYEQYV.

This clonotype was detected only a few times. The rearrangement links TRBV20-1 to TRBJ1-1, with D possibly TRBD1 on 6 matching bases. The CDR3 covers 13 residues. Trimming pared 2 bases from V and 1 base from J, leaving 8 bases between. Germline values: CDR1 DFQATT, CDR2 SNEGSKA (reference sequence). CDR3 sequence: CSARSQGNTEAFF. Here the CDR3 DNA reads TGCAGTGCTAGATCACAGGGGAACACTGAAGCTTTCTTT.

The chain combines TRBV6-1 with TRBJ1-5; no definite D call. V was pared by 6 bases and J by 3 bases, with 12 bases between. Germline V gene data show CDR1 as MNHNS and CDR2 as SASEGT. The CDR3 loop spans 14 amino acids. CDR3 DNA sequence: TGTGCCAGCAGGGGCCCGGGGTCCAATCAGCCCCAGCATTTT. Protein product: CASRGPGSNQPQHF.

Only a few counts were recorded for this clonotype. The chain couples TRBV3-1 to TRBJ2-3; no clear D gene. CDR1 and CDR2 from the germline V gene are LGHDT and YNNKEL (reference sequence). CDR3 size: 13 residues. V dropped 4 bases and J dropped 5 bases, with 10 bases sitting between them. DNA of the CDR3: TGTGCCAGCAGCCGTGCATCAGTAGATACGCAGTATTTT. This sequence encodes CASSRASVDTQYF.